Sequencing of this T cell receptor beta chain was carried out in a study of control samples from healthy donors and cancer patients. Sequenced by immunoSEQ multiplex PCR; TCRdb stores in-frame clones only, minus some. Of roughly 400,000 clones listed, 90% were seen once; the top ten hold 5% to 7%. The germline V gene has CDR1 SGHDN and CDR2 FVKESK. The V end lost 0 bases, the J end lost 5 bases, and 22 bases lay between the germline ends. This CDR3 has 18 amino acids. The chain has TRBV14 and TRBJ2-5, with D possibly matching TRBD2 (5 bases). Sequenced input: PBMCs. The sequence was obtained from a man aged 35 to 55 with head and neck cancer. The CDR3 spells CASSQDRSRARASETQYF. The CDR3 region has the DNA TGTGCCAGCAGCCAAGATCGTTCTAGGGCGAGGGCTTCCGAGACCCAGTACTTC.